These T cell receptor beta chains were read from a single sample in a study of OX40 agonist ivuxolimab in advanced cancers. Assay used: immunoSEQ multiplex PCR; TCRdb lists only in-frame clones, some missing. The sample contains more than 75,000 clones, around 85% of which appear only once. Sequenced here: CD4+ or CD8+ T cells sorted from blood, sampled in a trial of the OX40 agonist ivuxolimab. Receptors were obtained from an adult with an advanced solid tumor such as melanoma, head and neck, liver or kidney cancer. The CDR3 runs from the conserved cysteine through the conserved F or W.

19 TRBJ2-6 TRBV4-1 CASSQEKASGISGANVLTF
15 TRBJ2-1 TRBV27 CASSLRRSSYNEQFF
13 TRBJ2-2 TRBV11-2 CASTPLGRGELFF
12 TRBJ2-3 TRBV14 CASSQAFYTQYF
14 TRBJ2-3 TRBV25-1 CASSGNRDPDTQYF
15 TRBJ1-1 TRBV7-9 CASSLYGGTGTEAFF
11 TRBJ1-1 TRBV6-1 CASSEGSEAFF
13 TRBJ2-1 TRBV10-1 CASSESPANEQFF
14 TRBJ1-5 TRBV28 CASSKPGLNQPQHF
15 TRBJ2-2 TRBV4-2 CASSQEGGYTGELFF
13 TRBJ2-2 TRBV19 CASAGVNTGELFF
15 TRBJ2-2 TRBV5-4 CASSTWTGNNGELFF
14 TRBJ2-2 TRBV19 CASSRPGDTGELFF
15 TRBJ2-1 TRBV7-2 CASSYGLAGYNEQFF
15 TRBJ2-7 TRBV6-5 CASSPLPGRSYEQYF
18 TRBJ1-2 TRBV30 CASNTLARKWRGSDGYTF
13 TRBJ2-6 TRBV30 CAWSVTGANVLTF
14 TRBJ2-2 TRBV28 CASSLGQNTGELFF
11 TRBJ2-1 TRBV6-6 CALGSLGEQFF
16 TRBJ2-2 TRBV5-1 CASRSAGGTNTGELFF
13 TRBJ1-1 TRBV11-2 CASSPGVQLKAFF
10 TRBJ2-1 TRBV7-9 CASSFHEQFF
14 TRBJ1-2 TRBV19 CASSIGGQWYGYTF
14 TRBJ2-3 TRBV6-5 CASSLLTPTDTQYF